This passage covers 6 T cell receptor beta chains from one sample sequenced in a study of blood T cell repertoires in COVID-19. The assay was immunoSEQ multiplex PCR, and TCRdb's table has in-frame clones only and misses some. The data show about 36,000 clones, 60% to 85% seen once. Sequenced input: peripheral blood. The receptors shown here come from a man aged 55 to 69 with active COVID-19.

J is TRBJ2-3 and V is TRBV5-4; 9 nucleotides match TRBD2. Germline V gene sequence: CDR1 SGHNT, CDR2 YYREEE (reference sequence). Germline trimming cut 4 bases from V and 4 bases from J; bases unmatched to any gene: 16. This CDR3 has 18 amino acids. CDR3 amino acids: CASSGPGLAPSGADTQYF. In DNA, the CDR3 is TGTGCCAGCAGCGGACCGGGACTAGCCCCCTCGGGCGCAGATACGCAGTATTTT.

This clone was counted a single time. The CDR3 spells CASSSYRSNQPQHF. CDR3 DNA: TGTGCCAGCAGTTCCTACAGGAGCAATCAGCCCCAGCATTTT. The V gene is TRBV6-5, the J gene TRBJ1-5; a weak D match, TRBD1 (5 bases). Germline assignment: CDR1 MNHEY and CDR2 SVGAGI. V was pared by 4 bases and J by 1 base, with 8 bases between. This CDR3 region has 14 residues.

This clone has just one count. The chain carries TRBV10-3 and TRBJ1-1; 8 bases are a match to TRBD1. With 7 bases clipped from V and 1 base from J, the junction kept 2 bases outside the gene matches. The germline gives CDR1 ENHRY, CDR2 SYGVKD. The CDR3 contains 13 residues. The CDR3 DNA reads TGTGCCATCAACGACAGGGGGAACACTGAAGCTTTCTTT. Encoded protein: CAINDRGNTEAFF.

This chain joins TRBV9 and TRBJ2-3; 15 bases map to TRBD2. The CDR3 is made up of 18 amino acids. Germline V gives CDR1 SGDLS, CDR2 YYNGEE. V lost 3 bases and J lost 0; bases outside the gene matches: 5. In nucleotides, the CDR3 is TGTGCCAGCAGCGAGGGGACTAGCGGGGGGTCTAGCACAGATACGCAGTATTTT. It codes for CASSEGTSGGSSTDTQYF. Combining the CDR3 with reference TRBV9 and TRBJ2-3 gives the whole variable domain DSGVTQTPKHLITATGQRVTLRCSPRSGDLSVYWYQQSLDQGLQFLIQYYNGEERAKGNILERFSAQQFPDLHSELNLSSLELGDSALYFCASSEGTSGGSSTDTQYFGPGTRLTVL.

The chain carries TRBV4-3 and TRBJ1-4; D gene ambiguous. CDR3 length equals 20 residues. Trimming cost V 0 bases and J 0 bases, with 20 bases left between them. Germline lookup yields CDR1 LGHNA and CDR2 YSLEER. The CDR3 nucleotides read TGCGCCAGCAGCCAAGATCCAGCCGGGATTTTTTGGGCAACTAATGAAAAACTGTTTTTT. Translating gives CASSQDPAGIFWATNEKLFF.

This clone was counted only a few times. The chain carries TRBV15 and TRBJ1-2, with 7 bases identical to TRBD1. The CDR3 extends over 14 amino acids. The ends lost 2 bases at V and 8 bases at J; junction bases unmatched: 8. Germline V lookup: CDR1 LNHNV, CDR2 YYDKDF (reference sequence). The CDR3 region is CATSRPTGVGGYTF. The CDR3 nucleotides are TGTGCCACCAGCAGACCCACAGGGGTTGGGGGCTACACCTTC.